The rows below give T cell receptor beta chains drawn from one sample of a study of CD8+ T cells in alopecia areata. The data were produced by immunoSEQ multiplex PCR, yet TCRdb's version contains in-frame clones alone and is incomplete. The sample includes about 5,900 clones, roughly three fifths of them seen just once. Material: skin. These receptors came from a human donor with alopecia areata. CDR3s include the opening cysteine and the closing phenylalanine or tryptophan. The order of the fields is V gene, clone size, J gene, D gene, CDR3 protein, CDR3 DNA. A D gene is named only where the DNA matches it firmly. Size tells how often a clone was seen (once, few, many) or the class of an expanded clone, and some rows leave it out.

>TRBV18|.|TRBJ2-7|.
CASSPGGNRAHEQYF
TGTGCCAGCTCACCGGGAGGTAATAGGGCCCACGAGCAGTACTTC
>TRBV9|few|TRBJ1-1|.
CASGRLMNTEAFF
TGTGCCAGCGGACGGCTCATGAACACTGAAGCTTTCTTT
>TRBV27|.|TRBJ2-1|TRBD2
CASSRSGRDPGEQFF
TGTGCCAGCAGCCGGAGCGGGAGGGATCCCGGCGAGCAGTTCTTC
>TRBV6-1|.|TRBJ2-7|.
CASKGEVGQYF
TGTGCCAGCAAGGGGGAGGTGGGGCAGTACTTC
>TRBV5-1|.|TRBJ1-1|.
CASSRLNTEAFF
TGCGCCAGCAGCCGCCTGAACACTGAAGCTTTCTTT
>TRBV7-8|few|TRBJ1-1|.
CASSYRARGGSEAFF
TGTGCCAGCAGCTATAGGGCCAGGGGAGGGTCTGAAGCTTTCTTT
>TRBV6-6|.|TRBJ2-3|.
CASVRGFTDTQYF
TGTGCCAGCGTCCGGGGCTTCACAGATACGCAGTATTTT
>TRBV5-6|.|TRBJ1-3|.
CASSLRGGSGNTIYF
TGTGCCAGCAGCTTGAGGGGCGGCTCTGGAAACACCATATATTTT
>TRBV12-2|.|TRBJ2-7|.
CASRSAPGPTYEQYF
TGTGCAAGTCGCTCCGCCCCGGGGCCCACCTACGAGCAGTACTTC
>TRBV5-1|.|TRBJ1-1|.
CASSLQMNTEAFF
TGCGCCAGCAGCCTACAGATGAACACTGAAGCTTTCTTT
>TRBV19|.|TRBJ2-5|.
CASSLQGSLETQYF
TGTGCCAGTAGTCTACAGGGAAGCCTGGAGACCCAGTACTTC
>TRBV6-5|.|TRBJ2-7|TRBD2
CASSYAASGRYYEQYF
TGTGCCAGCAGTTACGCGGCTAGCGGGAGGTACTACGAGCAGTACTTC
>TRBV2|.|TRBJ2-7|TRBD2
CASSDLGLAGAEQYF
TGTGCCAGCAGTGACTTAGGACTAGCGGGAGCCGAGCAGTACTTC
>TRBV10-3|.|TRBJ1-2|TRBD1
CAISELRTGVDGYTF
TGTGCCATCAGTGAGTTAAGGACAGGGGTTGATGGCTACACCTTC
>TRBV25-1|.|TRBJ1-6|.
CASSEYKGFGDSPLHF
TGTGCCAGCAGTGAATATAAGGGTTTTGGGGATTCACCCCTCCACTTT
>TRBV2|.|TRBJ1-5|.
CASSGARQPQHF
TGTGCCAGCAGCGGGGCGAGGCAGCCCCAGCATTTT
>TRBV10-3|few|TRBJ2-1|TRBD2
CAISAGGPDRGEQFF
TGTGCCATCAGTGCGGGAGGGCCGGATCGTGGTGAGCAGTTCTTC